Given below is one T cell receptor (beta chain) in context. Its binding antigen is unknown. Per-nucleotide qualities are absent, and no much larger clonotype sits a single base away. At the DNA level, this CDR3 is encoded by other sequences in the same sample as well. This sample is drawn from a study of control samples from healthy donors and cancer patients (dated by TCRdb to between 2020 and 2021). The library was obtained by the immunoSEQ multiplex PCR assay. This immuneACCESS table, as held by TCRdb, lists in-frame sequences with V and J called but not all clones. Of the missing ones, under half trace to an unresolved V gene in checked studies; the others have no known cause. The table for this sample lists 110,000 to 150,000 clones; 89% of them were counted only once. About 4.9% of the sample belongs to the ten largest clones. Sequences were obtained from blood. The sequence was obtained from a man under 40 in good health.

The CDR3 amino acid sequence is: CASSFSGQGNEKLFF. The sequenced DNA is TGTGCCAGCAGCTTTTCGGGACAGGGGAACGAAAAACTGTTTTTT. Rearrangement joined TRBV5-5 to TRBJ1-4; TRBD1 lines up with 10 middle nucleotides. At the junction V is shortened by 2 bases and J by 8 bases; bases outside the gene matches: 6. Based on the germline V gene (reference sequence), the CDR1 and CDR2 sequences are SGHKS and YYEKEE. The CDR3, from cysteine to phenylalanine, totals 15 residues. Of all the DNA, just the CDR3 is kept, 45 bases in frame from base 1.